The 24 T cell receptor beta chains below all came from one sample that was sequenced in a study of T cells in Graves' hyperthyroidism and ophthalmopathy. Researchers took RNA transcripts and amplified the TCR beta CDR3 regions from them. The primer set for the first-round RT-PCR of the TCR CDR3 was HTBI. TCRdb recomputed calls from the multiplex PCR reads with MiXCR, one row per CDR3 protein. The table records about 480,000 distinct CDR3 sequences, around a fifth of them present only once. What was sequenced was blood. The source is a woman in her seventies with Graves' ophthalmopathy.

V usage is TRBV6-2 or TRBV6-3 and J usage is TRBJ2-1, with D possibly being TRBD1 (5 bases). The V gene's germline CDR1 is MNHEY and CDR2 SVGEGT. CDR3 length: 14 residues. V lost 5 bases and J lost 15, with 23 bases in between. This CDR3 is CASSGSTVAVNPFF. The DNA of the CDR3 is TGTGCCAGCAGTGGGTCGACAGTGGCCGTCAATCCGTTCTTC.

In its sample, this clonotype was seen a few times. This rearrangement joins TRBV6-2 or TRBV6-3 to TRBJ2-2, with a possible D match to TRBD2 (6 bases). Trimming stripped 5 bases from V and 4 bases from J, with 17 bases between. The germline V gene has CDR1 MNHEY and CDR2 SVGEGT. The CDR3 has 16 residues. The CDR3 region is CASSPAGVGATGELFF. The CDR3 DNA reads as TGTGCCAGCAGTCCAGCGGGTGTCGGCGCCACCGGGGAGCTGTTTTTT.

The chain couples TRBV20-1 to TRBJ2-1; the match to TRBD1 covers 12 bases. Germline assignment: CDR1 DFQATT and CDR2 SNEGSKA (reference sequence). There are 13 residues in the CDR3. V lost 8 bases, J lost 10 bases, and 9 bases stayed unmatched. The CDR3 loop reads CSYRDRGRREQFF. For the CDR3, the DNA is TGCAGTTACCGGGACAGGGGGCGTCGGGAGCAGTTCTTC.

This clonotype was seen many times. This chain connects TRBV6-6 to TRBJ2-1; D unclear. Trimming left V 0 bases short and J 6 bases short, with 6 bases between. The CDR3 is 13 amino acids. Germline V gives CDR1 MNHNY, CDR2 SVGAGI (reference sequence). The CDR3 sequence is CASSYSMGNEQFF. In DNA form, the CDR3 reads TGTGCCAGCAGTTACTCGATGGGCAATGAGCAGTTCTTC.

This clonotype turned up a few times. A much larger clone lies a single base off, so this may be a read error. The rearrangement joins TRBV7-9 to TRBJ2-7; 9 nucleotides align to TRBD1. The CDR3 has 15 residues. The germline CDR1 and CDR2 sequences are SEHNR and FQNEAQ (reference sequence). CDR3 sequence reads: CASSLRTGAIYGQYF. Here the CDR3 DNA reads TGTGCCAGCAGCTTACGGACAGGGGCAATCTACGGGCAGTACTTC. The variable domain in full, completed from reference TRBV7-9 and TRBJ2-7, reads DTGVSQNPRHKITKRGQNVTFRCDPISEHNRLYWYRQTLGQGPEFLTYFQNEAQLEKSRLLSDRFSAERPKGSFSTLEIQRTEQGDSAMYLCASSLRTGAIYGQYFGPGTRLTVT.

The chain employs TRBV9 and TRBJ1-4; the D is unclear. The length of the CDR3 is 15 residues. CDR1 is SGDLS and CDR2 is YYNGEE in the germline V gene. The V gene lost 4 bases and the J gene lost 0 bases, with 10 bases spanning the gap. CDR3: CASSPRFATNEKLFF. As DNA, the CDR3 is TGTGCCAGCAGCCCCCGGTTTGCAACTAATGAAAAACTGTTTTTT. The full variable domain, with the rest looked up from reference TRBV9 and TRBJ1-4, is DSGVTQTPKHLITATGQRVTLRCSPRSGDLSVYWYQQSLDQGLQFLIQYYNGEERAKGNILERFSAQQFPDLHSELNLSSLELGDSALYFCASSPRFATNEKLFFGSGTQLSVL.

This clonotype has a count of ten or more. V and J are TRBV6-1 and TRBJ1-4; 10 nucleotides align to TRBD1. The CDR3 length is 16 residues. Germline lookup yields CDR1 MNHNS and CDR2 SASEGT. J was trimmed by 8 bases and V by 2 bases; bases with no gene match: 8. CDR3 sequence: CASSEWVGQGVEKLFF. As DNA, the CDR3 is TGTGCCAGCAGTGAATGGGTCGGACAGGGGGTAGAAAAACTGTTTTTT.

The gene calls are TRBV7-3 and TRBJ2-5; 9 nucleotides match TRBD1. Germline trimming cut 5 bases from V and 1 base from J; bases unmatched to any gene: 8. The germline V gene has CDR1 SGHTA and CDR2 FQGTGA. CDR3 size: 16 residues. The CDR3, as DNA: TGTGCCAGCAGCCCGCACGGGACAGGGAGCCAAGAGACCCAGTACTTC. It encodes CASSPHGTGSQETQYF.

This clonotype was counted a few times. The chain combines TRBV4-2 with TRBJ2-3, with a tentative D call TRBD2 (5 bases). Trimming shortened V by 0 bases and J by 0 bases, and 22 bases separated the two germline ends. Germline V gene sequence: CDR1 LGHNA, CDR2 YNFKEQ. The CDR3 has 20 amino acids. The DNA for the CDR3 is TGTGCCAGCAGCCAAGATCTGTCGGGAAAAGGCATGAGTAGCACAGATACGCAGTATTTT. This codes for CASSQDLSGKGMSSTDTQYF.

This clonotype appeared many times. The chain recombines TRBV11-2 with TRBJ2-5, with 11 bases matching TRBD1. The germline V gene has CDR1 SGHAT and CDR2 FQNNGV. The CDR3 sequence is 15 residues long. V lost 7 bases to trimming and J lost 5 bases; unmatched junction nucleotides: 9. CDR3 nucleotides: TGTGCCAGCACCCGACGGGACAGGGGGGGGGAGACCCAGTACTTC. It encodes CASTRRDRGGETQYF.

The sample holds a few counts of this clonotype. The V call is TRBV5-5, the J call TRBJ2-7, with unresolved D. The germline V gene has CDR1 SGHKS and CDR2 YYEKEE (reference sequence). The CDR3 is 13 amino acids. The V end lost 4 bases, the J end lost 2 bases, and 10 bases lay between the germline ends. The CDR3 spells CASSLVDAYEQYF. CDR3 sequence (DNA): TGTGCCAGCAGCCTTGTAGATGCCTACGAGCAGTACTTC.

Only a few counts were recorded for this clonotype. This chain uses TRBV6-2 or TRBV6-3 with TRBJ1-1; D might be TRBD1 (6 bases). This CDR3 has 15 residues. V was clipped by 5 bases and J by 3 bases, with 16 bases between them. Germline V gene sequence: CDR1 MNHEY, CDR2 SVGEGT. The CDR3 loop reads CASSDLTGMDTEAFF. CDR3 in DNA: TGTGCCAGCAGTGACTTGACAGGAATGGACACTGAAGCTTTCTTT.

The chain is built from TRBV10-3 and TRBJ2-3, with D uncertain. With 2 bases removed from V and 3 bases from J, the gap between germline ends came to 6 bases. Germline lookup yields CDR1 ENHRY and CDR2 SYGVKD. The CDR3 has 13 residues. The CDR3 nucleotides are TGTGCCATCAGTGAGCTACTGACAGATACGCAGTATTTT. It translates to CAISELLTDTQYF.

This clonotype occurred many times. The gene calls are TRBV27 and TRBJ2-7; 8 positions agree with TRBD1. From germline, CDR1 is MNHEY and CDR2 SMNVEV (reference sequence). This CDR3 has 13 amino acids. V shed 3 bases and J 3 bases; nucleotides not matched to a gene: 1. CDR3 DNA sequence: TGTGCCAGCAGTTTTACAGGGGGCTACGAGCAGTACTTC. It encodes CASSFTGGYEQYF.

This clonotype was picked up a small number of times. The chain employs TRBV5-8 and TRBJ2-7; the match to TRBD2 covers 10 bases. Germline V gene lookup returns CDR1 SGHTS and CDR2 YDEGEE. The CDR3 consists of 14 residues. The trim removed 5 bases at V and 6 bases at J, leaving 8 bases unmatched. CDR3 sequence: CASRKREGLVEQYF. For the CDR3, the DNA is TGTGCCAGCAGAAAGCGGGAGGGCCTCGTCGAGCAGTACTTC.

This clonotype was seen ten or more times. V is TRBV12-3 or TRBV12-4 and J is TRBJ1-5; D gene ambiguous. The CDR3 is 13 residues long. V lost 6 bases and J lost 5, with 11 bases in between. The CDR3 spells CASSISRDQPQHF. CDR3 DNA: TGTGCCAGCAGCATTTCTAGGGATCAGCCCCAGCATTTT.

This clonotype was counted many times. This sequence joins TRBV7-3 and TRBJ2-1; 7 bases are shared with TRBD2. The CDR3 runs 15 residues. Germline CDR1 reads SGHTA; CDR2 reads FQGTGA. V was clipped by 5 bases and J by 0 bases; unmatched bases: 4. The CDR3 loop reads CASSRLADSYNEQFF. DNA for the CDR3: TGTGCCAGCAGCCGACTAGCCGACTCCTACAATGAGCAGTTCTTC.

The chain uses TRBV20-1 and TRBJ2-1; possible D gene TRBD2, 5 bases. Germline V gene sequence: CDR1 DFQATT, CDR2 SNEGSKA (reference sequence). The CDR3 has 12 residues. V dropped 3 bases and J dropped 8 bases, with 11 bases sitting between them. CDR3 amino acids: CSASPLVHEQFF. The CDR3 bases are TGCAGTGCTAGTCCACTAGTACATGAGCAGTTCTTC.

The sample holds a few counts of this clonotype. This chain links TRBV25-1 with TRBJ1-2; maybe TRBD1 (5 bases). CDR3 length equals 13 residues. The germline V and J ends were trimmed by 6 bases and 4 bases, with 12 bases remaining between them. The germline CDR1 and CDR2 sequences are MGHDK and SYGVNS. CDR3 in DNA: TGTGCCAGCAGAGGACAAGACAGCTATGGCTACACCTTC. Amino acid sequence: CASRGQDSYGYTF.

This clonotype was seen only a few times. The V call is TRBV6-1, the J call TRBJ1-5, with unresolved D. Germline CDR1 and CDR2: MNHNS and SASEGT. Trimming stripped 6 bases from V and 4 bases from J, with 10 bases between. The CDR3 contains 13 residues. The CDR3 loop is CASRSGWNQPQHF. In DNA, the CDR3 is TGTGCCAGCAGGTCGGGGTGGAATCAGCCCCAGCATTTT.

CDR3: CSASPGTAYNEQFF. The CDR3, as DNA: TGCAGCGCATCACCCGGGACGGCCTACAATGAGCAGTTCTTC. The chain recombines TRBV29-1 with TRBJ2-1; tentatively, D is TRBD1 or TRBD2 (5 bases each). Germline loops: CDR1 SQVTM, CDR2 ANQGSEA. Between the trimmed V and J ends, which lost 7 bases and 2 bases, there was a span of 15 bases. This CDR3 spans 14 amino acids.

As concerns this clonotype: At one of its ends the junction is not consistent with the germline gene, which may arise from a read error. The chain recombines TRBV6-5 with TRBJ1-1, with 7 bases identical to TRBD1. Germline V gene lookup returns CDR1 MNHEY and CDR2 SVGAGI. The CDR3 consists of 12 residues. CDR3 region: CASSYPGQRMVF. CDR3 sequence (DNA): TGTGCCAGCAGTTACCCGGGACAGCGAATGGTCTTT.

This clonotype was observed a handful of times. The gene calls are TRBV18 and TRBJ2-1; TRBD2 aligns across 8 bases. The CDR3 sequence is 14 residues long. The germline V gene encodes CDR1 KGHSH and CDR2 LQKENI. V lost 4 bases, J lost 6 bases, and 5 bases stayed unmatched. The CDR3 DNA sequence: TGTGCCAGCTCACTATCCGGGACTAGCAATGAGCAGTTCTTC. Amino acid sequence: CASSLSGTSNEQFF. Looking up the rest from reference TRBV18 and TRBJ2-1 gives the full variable domain: NAGVMQNPRHLVRRRGQEARLRCSPMKGHSHVYWYRQLPEEGLKFMVYLQKENIIDESGMPKERFSAEFPKEGPSILRIQQVVRGDSAAYFCASSLSGTSNEQFFGPGTRLTVL.

The chain employs TRBV29-1 and TRBJ2-5; perhaps TRBD1 as D (5 bases). This CDR3 is built from 13 residues. Germline loops: CDR1 SQVTM, CDR2 ANQGSEA. Trimming removed 6 bases at V and 2 bases at J, with 13 bases between. CDR3 sequence reads: CSVRDSPQETQYF. The DNA for the CDR3 is TGCAGCGTCCGCGACAGCCCACAAGAGACCCAGTACTTC.